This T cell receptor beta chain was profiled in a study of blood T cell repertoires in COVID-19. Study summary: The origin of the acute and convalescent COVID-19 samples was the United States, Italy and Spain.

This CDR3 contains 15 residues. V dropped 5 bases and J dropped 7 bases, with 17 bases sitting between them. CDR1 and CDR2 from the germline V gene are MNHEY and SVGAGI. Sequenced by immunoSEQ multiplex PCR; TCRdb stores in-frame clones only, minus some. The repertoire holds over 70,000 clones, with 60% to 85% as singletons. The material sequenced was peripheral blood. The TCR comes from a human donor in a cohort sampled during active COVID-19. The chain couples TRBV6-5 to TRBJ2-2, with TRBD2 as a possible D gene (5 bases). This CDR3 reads CASSLDTRTIGELFF. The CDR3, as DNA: TGTGCCAGCAGTCTAGATACTAGGACCATCGGGGAGCTGTTTTTT.